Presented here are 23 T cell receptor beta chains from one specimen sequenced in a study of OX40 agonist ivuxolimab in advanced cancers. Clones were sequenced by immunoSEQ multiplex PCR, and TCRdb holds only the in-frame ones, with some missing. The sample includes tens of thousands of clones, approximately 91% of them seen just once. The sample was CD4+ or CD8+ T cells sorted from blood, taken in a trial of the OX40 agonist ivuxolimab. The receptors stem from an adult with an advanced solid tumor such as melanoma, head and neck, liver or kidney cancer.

CDR3 in DNA: TGTGCCAGCAGCCAAGTGCTCATGAACACTGAAGCTTTCTTT. This encodes CASSQVLMNTEAFF. The rearrangement uses TRBV14 and TRBJ1-1; no firm D call. CDR1 is SGHDN, CDR2 FVKESK, per germline. Trimming stripped 1 base from V and 0 bases from J, with 6 bases between. The length of the CDR3 is 14 residues.

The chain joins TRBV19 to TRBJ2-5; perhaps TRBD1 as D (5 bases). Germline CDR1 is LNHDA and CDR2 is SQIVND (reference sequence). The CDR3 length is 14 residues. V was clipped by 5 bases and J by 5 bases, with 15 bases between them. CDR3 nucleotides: TGTGCCAGTAGTGAAGACAGAGTCCAGGAGACCCAGTACTTC. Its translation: CASSEDRVQETQYF.

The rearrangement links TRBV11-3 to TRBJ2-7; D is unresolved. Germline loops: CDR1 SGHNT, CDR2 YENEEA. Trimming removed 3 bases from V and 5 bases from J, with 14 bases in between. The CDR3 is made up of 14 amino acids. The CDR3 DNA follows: TGTGCCAGCAGCTTTCAAAACTTAAAAGACGAGCAGTACTTC. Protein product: CASSFQNLKDEQYF.

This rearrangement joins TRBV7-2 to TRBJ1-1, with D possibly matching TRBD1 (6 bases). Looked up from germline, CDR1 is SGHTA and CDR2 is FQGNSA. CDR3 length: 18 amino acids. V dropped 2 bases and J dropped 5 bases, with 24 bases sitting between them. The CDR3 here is CASSLSRRGKGVRTEAFF. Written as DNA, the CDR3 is TGTGCCAGCAGCTTAAGTAGGCGGGGGAAGGGGGTTCGGACTGAAGCTTTCTTT.

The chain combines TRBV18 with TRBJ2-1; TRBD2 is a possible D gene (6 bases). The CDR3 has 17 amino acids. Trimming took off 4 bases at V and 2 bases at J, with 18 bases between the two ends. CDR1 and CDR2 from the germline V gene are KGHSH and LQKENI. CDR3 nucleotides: TGTGCCAGCTCACTCGAGTTGGGGGGTGGAGCCTACAATGAGCAGTTCTTC. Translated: CASSLELGGGAYNEQFF.

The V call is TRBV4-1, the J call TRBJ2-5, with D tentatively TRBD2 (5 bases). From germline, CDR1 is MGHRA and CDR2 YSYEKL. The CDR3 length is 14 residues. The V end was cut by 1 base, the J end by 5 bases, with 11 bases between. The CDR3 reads CASSQVEGWETQYF. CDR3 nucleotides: TGCGCCAGCAGCCAAGTTGAGGGATGGGAGACCCAGTACTTC.

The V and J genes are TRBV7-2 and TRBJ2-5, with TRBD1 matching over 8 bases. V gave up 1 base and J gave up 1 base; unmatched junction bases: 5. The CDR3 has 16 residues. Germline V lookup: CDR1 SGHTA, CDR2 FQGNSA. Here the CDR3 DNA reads TGTGCCAGCAGCTTAGGCCTTGGACAGGGCCAAGAGACCCAGTACTTC. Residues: CASSLGLGQGQETQYF.

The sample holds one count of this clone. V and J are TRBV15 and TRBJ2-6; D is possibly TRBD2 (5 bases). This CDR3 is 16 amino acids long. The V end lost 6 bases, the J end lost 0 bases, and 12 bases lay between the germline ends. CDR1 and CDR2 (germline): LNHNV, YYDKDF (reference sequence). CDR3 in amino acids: CATSREHFSGANVLTF. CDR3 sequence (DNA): TGTGCCACCAGTCGGGAACACTTCTCTGGGGCCAACGTCCTGACTTTC.

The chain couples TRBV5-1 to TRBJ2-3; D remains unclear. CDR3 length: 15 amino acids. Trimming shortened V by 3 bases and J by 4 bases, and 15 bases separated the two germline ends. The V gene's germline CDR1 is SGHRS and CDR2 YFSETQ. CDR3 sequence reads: CASSYVGKVSDTQYF. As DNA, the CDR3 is TGCGCCAGCAGCTACGTAGGGAAGGTATCAGATACGCAGTATTTT. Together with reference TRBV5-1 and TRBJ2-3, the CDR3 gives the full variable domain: KAGVTQTPRYLIKTRGQQVTLSCSPISGHRSVSWYQQTPGQGLQFLFEYFSETQRNKGNFPGRFSGRQFSNSRSEMNVSTLELGDSALYLCASSYVGKVSDTQYFGPGTRLTVL.

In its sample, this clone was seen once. Here the CDR3 DNA reads TGTGCCAGCAGTTACCGAGGAGGGCCGAACACCGGGGAGCTGTTTTTT. Amino acid sequence: CASSYRGGPNTGELFF. V gene TRBV6-5 combines with J gene TRBJ2-2; TRBD2 might be the D (6 bases). V was cut by 2 bases and J by 0 bases, with 10 bases left in between. CDR3 length: 16 amino acids. CDR1 MNHEY and CDR2 SVGAGI come from the germline V gene.

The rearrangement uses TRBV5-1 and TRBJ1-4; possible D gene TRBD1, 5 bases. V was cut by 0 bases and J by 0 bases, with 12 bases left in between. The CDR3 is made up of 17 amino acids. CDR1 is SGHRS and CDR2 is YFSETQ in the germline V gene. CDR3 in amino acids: CASSLGGNSATNEKLFF. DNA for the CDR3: TGCGCCAGCAGCTTGGGGGGCAACAGTGCAACTAATGAAAAACTGTTTTTT.

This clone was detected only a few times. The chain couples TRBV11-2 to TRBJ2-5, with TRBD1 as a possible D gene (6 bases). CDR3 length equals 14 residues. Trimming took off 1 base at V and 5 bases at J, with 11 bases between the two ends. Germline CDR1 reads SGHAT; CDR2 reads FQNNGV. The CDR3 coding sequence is TGTGCCAGCAGCTTAGTACAGGGACGGGAGACCCAGTACTTC. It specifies CASSLVQGRETQYF.

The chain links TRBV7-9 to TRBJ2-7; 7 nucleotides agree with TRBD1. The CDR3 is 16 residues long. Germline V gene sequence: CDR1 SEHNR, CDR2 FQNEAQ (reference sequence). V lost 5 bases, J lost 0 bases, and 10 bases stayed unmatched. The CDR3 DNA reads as TGTGCCAGCAGCACGTACAGGGGTTCCCCCTCCTACGAGCAGTACTTC. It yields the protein CASSTYRGSPSYEQYF.

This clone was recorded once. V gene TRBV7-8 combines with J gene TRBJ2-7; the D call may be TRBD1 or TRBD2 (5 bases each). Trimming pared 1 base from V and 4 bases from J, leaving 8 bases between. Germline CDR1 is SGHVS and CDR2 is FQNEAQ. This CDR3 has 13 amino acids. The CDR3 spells CASSLGGIYEQYF. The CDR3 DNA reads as TGTGCCAGCAGCTTAGGGGGGATATACGAGCAGTACTTC.

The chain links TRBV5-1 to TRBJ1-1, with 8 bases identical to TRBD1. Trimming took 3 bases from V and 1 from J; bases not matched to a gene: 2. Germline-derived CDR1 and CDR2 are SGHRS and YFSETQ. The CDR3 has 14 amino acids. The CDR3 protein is CASSSGQGNTEAFF. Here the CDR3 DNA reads TGCGCCAGCAGCTCCGGACAGGGGAACACTGAAGCTTTCTTT.

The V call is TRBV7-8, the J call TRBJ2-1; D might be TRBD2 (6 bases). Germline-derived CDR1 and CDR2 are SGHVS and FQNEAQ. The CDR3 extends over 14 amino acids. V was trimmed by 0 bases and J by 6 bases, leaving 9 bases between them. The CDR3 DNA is TGTGCCAGCAGCTTAGCGGGGGGACTCAATGAGCAGTTCTTC. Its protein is CASSLAGGLNEQFF.

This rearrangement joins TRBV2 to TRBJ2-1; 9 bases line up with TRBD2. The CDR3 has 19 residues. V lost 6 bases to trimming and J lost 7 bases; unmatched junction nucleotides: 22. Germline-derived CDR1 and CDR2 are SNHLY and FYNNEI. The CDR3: CASRRTVTGSSGIWNEQFF. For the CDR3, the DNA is TGTGCCAGCAGGAGGACCGTCACTGGGTCTAGCGGGATTTGGAATGAGCAGTTCTTC.

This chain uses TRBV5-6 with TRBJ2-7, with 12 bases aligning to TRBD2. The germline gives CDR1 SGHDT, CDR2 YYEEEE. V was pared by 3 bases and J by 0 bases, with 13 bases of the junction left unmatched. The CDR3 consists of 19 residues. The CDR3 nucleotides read TGTGCCAGCAGCTCCGGGGTCAGACTAGCGGGGGTTAGCTCCTACGAGCAGTACTTC. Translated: CASSSGVRLAGVSSYEQYF.

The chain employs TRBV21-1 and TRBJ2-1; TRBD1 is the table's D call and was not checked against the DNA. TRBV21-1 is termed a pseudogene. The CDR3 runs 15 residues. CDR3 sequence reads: CASSAYRGGCNEQFF. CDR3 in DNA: TGTGCCAGCAGCGCCTACAGGGGGGGGTGCAATGAGCAGTTCTTC.

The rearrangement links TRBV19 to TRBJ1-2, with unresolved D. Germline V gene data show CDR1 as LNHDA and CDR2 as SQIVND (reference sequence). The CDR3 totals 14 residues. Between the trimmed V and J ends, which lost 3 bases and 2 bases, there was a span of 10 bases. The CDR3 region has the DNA TGTGCCAGTAGTATCGGCATCCACAACTATGGCTACACCTTC. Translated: CASSIGIHNYGYTF.

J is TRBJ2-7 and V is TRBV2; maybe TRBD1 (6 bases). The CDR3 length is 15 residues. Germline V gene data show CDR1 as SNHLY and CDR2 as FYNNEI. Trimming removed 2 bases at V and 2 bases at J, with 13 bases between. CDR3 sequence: CASSESPNRAYEQYF. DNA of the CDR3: TGTGCCAGCAGTGAATCCCCTAACAGGGCCTACGAGCAGTACTTC.

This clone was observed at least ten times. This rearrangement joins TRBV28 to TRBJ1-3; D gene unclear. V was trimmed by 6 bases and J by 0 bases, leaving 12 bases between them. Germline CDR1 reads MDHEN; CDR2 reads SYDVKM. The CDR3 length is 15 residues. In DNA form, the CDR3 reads TGTGCCAGCAGGGACGATTCCTACTCTGGAAACACCATATATTTT. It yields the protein CASRDDSYSGNTIYF.

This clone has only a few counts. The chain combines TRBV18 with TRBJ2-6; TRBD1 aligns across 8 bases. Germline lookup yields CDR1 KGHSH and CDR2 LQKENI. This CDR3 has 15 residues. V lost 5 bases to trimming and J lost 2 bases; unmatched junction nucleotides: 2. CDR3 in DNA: TGTGCCAGCTCATCACAGGGGGCTGGGGCCAACGTCCTGACTTTC. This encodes CASSSQGAGANVLTF. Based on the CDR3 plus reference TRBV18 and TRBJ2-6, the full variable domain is NAGVMQNPRHLVRRRGQEARLRCSPMKGHSHVYWYRQLPEEGLKFMVYLQKENIIDESGMPKERFSAEFPKEGPSILRIQQVVRGDSAAYFCASSSQGAGANVLTFGAGSRLTVL.